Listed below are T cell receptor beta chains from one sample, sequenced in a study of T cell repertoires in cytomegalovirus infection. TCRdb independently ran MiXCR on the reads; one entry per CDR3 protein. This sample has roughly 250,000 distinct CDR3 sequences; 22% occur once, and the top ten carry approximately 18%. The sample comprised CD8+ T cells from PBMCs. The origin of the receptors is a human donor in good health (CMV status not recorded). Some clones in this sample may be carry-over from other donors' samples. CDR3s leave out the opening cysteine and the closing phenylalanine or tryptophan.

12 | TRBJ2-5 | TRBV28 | ASSSLPEEETQY
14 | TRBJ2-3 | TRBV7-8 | ASSQEGQPFLDTQY
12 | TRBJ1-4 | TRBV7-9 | ASSSPGQGEKLF
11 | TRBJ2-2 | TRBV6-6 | ASSYDGTGELF
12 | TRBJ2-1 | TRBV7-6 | ASSLKGGYNEQF
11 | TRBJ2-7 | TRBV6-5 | ASSSSNNYEQY
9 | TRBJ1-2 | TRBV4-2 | ASSPGGGYT
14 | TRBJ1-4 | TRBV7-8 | ASSLASGQGSAKLF
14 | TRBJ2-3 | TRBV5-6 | ASSLSWLDAGDTQY
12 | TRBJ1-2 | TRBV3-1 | ASRPGHTNYGYT
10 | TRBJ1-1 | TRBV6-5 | ASGTGITEAF
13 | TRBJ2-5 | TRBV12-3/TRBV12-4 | ASSSFGGGIETQY
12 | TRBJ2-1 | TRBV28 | ASSTGVTYNEQF
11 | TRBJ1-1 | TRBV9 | ASSPRTLTEAF
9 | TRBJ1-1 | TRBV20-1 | SAQWGAEAF
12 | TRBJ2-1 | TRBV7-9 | ASSTLAGGYEQF
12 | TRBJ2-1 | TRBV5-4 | ASSLYLADNEQF
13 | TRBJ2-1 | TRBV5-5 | ASSRRTTPSNEQF
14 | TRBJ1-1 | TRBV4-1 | ASSQPRFGSNTEAF
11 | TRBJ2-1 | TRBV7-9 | ASSPGEVNEQF
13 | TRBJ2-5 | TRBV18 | ASSPRDRMGETQY
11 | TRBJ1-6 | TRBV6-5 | ASSFNRGGPLH
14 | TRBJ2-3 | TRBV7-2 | ASSLKFRGEGDTQY
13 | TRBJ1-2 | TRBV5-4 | ASSWDRLTQHGYT
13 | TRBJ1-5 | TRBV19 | ASSSGTGDNQPQH
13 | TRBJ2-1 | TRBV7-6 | ASSLTGGLSNEQF
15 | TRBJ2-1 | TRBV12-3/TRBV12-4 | ASSLDRTGVSYNEQF